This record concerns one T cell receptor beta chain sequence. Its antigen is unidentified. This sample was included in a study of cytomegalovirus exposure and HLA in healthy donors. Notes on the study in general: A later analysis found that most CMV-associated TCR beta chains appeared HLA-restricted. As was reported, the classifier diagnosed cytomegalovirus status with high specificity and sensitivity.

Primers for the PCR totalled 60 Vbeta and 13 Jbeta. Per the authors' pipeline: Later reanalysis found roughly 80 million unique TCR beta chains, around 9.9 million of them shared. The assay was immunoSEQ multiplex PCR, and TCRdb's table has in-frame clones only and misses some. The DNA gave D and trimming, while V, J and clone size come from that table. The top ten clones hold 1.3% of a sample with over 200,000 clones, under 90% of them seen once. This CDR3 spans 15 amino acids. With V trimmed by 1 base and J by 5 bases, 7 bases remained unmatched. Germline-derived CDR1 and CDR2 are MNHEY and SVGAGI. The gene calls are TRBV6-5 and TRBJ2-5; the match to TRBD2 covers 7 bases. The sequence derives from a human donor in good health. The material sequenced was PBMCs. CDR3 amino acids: CASSYWAGVVETQYF. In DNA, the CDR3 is TGTGCCAGCAGTTACTGGGCGGGAGTTGTCGAGACCCAGTACTTC.